Shown below are 7 T cell receptor beta chains from a single sample sequenced in a study of T cell responses to AZD1222 COVID-19 vaccine (dated by TCRdb to about 2021). The library came from the immunoSEQ multiplex PCR assay. In TCRdb, the immuneACCESS table is reduced to in-frame sequences with V and J assigned. These tables do not hold every clone; where another copy was compared, an unresolved V gene accounts for under half, and the others remain unexplained. The sample table records under 200,000 clones; around 92% of these occur just once. The leading ten clones occupy 1.3% of the sample. The time point label, as the study defines it: about 28 days (+/-7) after the second vaccine dose. The sequenced sample was peripheral blood, obtained 28 days after the second AZD1222 dose. These receptors all come from an adult who received the AZD1222 COVID-19 vaccine.

The rearrangement joins TRBV28 to TRBJ1-3, with D perhaps TRBD1 (5 bases). V was pared by 6 bases and J by 8 bases, with 20 bases between. The CDR3 contains 15 residues. Looked up from germline, CDR1 is MDHEN and CDR2 is SYDVKM. DNA of the CDR3: TGTGCCAGCAGAACCATCCGGGACCCGAAGGACACCATATATTTT. Its translation: CASRTIRDPKDTIYF.

This clone was detected only once. The V call is TRBV29-1, the J call TRBJ2-7; maybe TRBD2 (7 bases). Between the trimmed V and J ends, which lost 6 bases and 2 bases, there was a span of 14 bases. The CDR3 runs to 13 residues. Per the germline V gene, CDR1 is SQVTM and CDR2 is ANQGSEA. The CDR3 sequence: CSVTGRVTYEQYF. CDR3 nucleotides: TGCAGCGTAACAGGGAGGGTTACCTACGAGCAGTACTTC.

This sequence joins TRBV4-3 and TRBJ1-2, with D unclear. Trimming removed 1 base from V and 5 bases from J, with 26 bases in between. Looked up from germline, CDR1 is LGHNA and CDR2 is YSLEER. The length of the CDR3 is 19 residues. The CDR3, as DNA: TGCGCCAGCAGCCAAGGGTACAGCCAAATTCCACTCCCCGATTATGGCTACACCTTC. This encodes CASSQGYSQIPLPDYGYTF.

This chain uses TRBV7-2 with TRBJ1-2, with 7 bases identical to TRBD1. In germline, CDR1 is SGHTA, CDR2 FQGNSA. This CDR3 contains 16 residues. V shed 1 base, J shed 8 bases, and the junction held 13 bases outside the gene matches. The CDR3 spells CASSLGGTVSRRGYTF. In DNA form, the CDR3 reads TGTGCCAGCAGCTTAGGGGGGACAGTCTCCCGGAGGGGCTACACCTTC.

The chain carries TRBV7-2 and TRBJ1-6, with D unresolved. Trimming removed 3 bases from V and 9 bases from J, with 12 bases in between. CDR3 length: 14 residues. Germline V lookup: CDR1 SGHTA, CDR2 FQGNSA. This CDR3 reads CASSLGGVGSPLHF. For the CDR3, the DNA is TGTGCCAGCAGCTTGGGAGGCGTCGGTTCACCCCTCCACTTT.

V gene TRBV7-8 combines with J gene TRBJ2-1; tentatively, D is TRBD1 (5 bases). Looked up from germline, CDR1 is SGHVS and CDR2 is FQNEAQ. V gave up 1 base and J gave up 5 bases, with 6 bases separating them. This CDR3 region has 13 residues. CDR3 DNA: TGTGCCAGCAGCTTAGAACAGGACAATGAGCAGTTCTTC. Translation: CASSLEQDNEQFF.

CDR3 protein: CASSFTGTGGYVGEAFF. In DNA form, the CDR3 reads TGTGCCAGCAGCTTTACCGGGACAGGGGGTTATGTCGGTGAAGCTTTCTTT. This chain joins TRBV7-9 and TRBJ1-1; TRBD1 aligns across 11 bases. V trimming: 3 bases; J trimming: 7 bases; junction bases outside the gene matches: 13. The CDR3 contains 17 residues. From germline, CDR1 is SEHNR and CDR2 FQNEAQ (reference sequence).